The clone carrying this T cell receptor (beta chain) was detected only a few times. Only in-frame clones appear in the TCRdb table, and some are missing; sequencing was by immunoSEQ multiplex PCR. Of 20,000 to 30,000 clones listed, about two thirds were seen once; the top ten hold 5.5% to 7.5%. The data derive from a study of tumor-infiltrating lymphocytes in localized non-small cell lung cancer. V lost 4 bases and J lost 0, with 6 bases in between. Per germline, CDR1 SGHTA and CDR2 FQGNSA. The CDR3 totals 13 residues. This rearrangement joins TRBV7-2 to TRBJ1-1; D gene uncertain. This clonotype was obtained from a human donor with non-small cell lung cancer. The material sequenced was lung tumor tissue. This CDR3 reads CASSSQMNTEAFF. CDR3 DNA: TGTGCCAGCAGCTCCCAAATGAACACTGAAGCTTTCTTT.